This TCR beta chain appears in the sequencing data of a study of cytomegalovirus exposure and HLA in healthy donors. Findings and limits, study-wide: Cytomegalovirus association was listed for 150 or so TCR beta chains. Later analysis indicated greater clonal expansion among HLA-associated TCR beta chains than among equally common other chains.

From germline, CDR1 is SEHNR and CDR2 FQNEAQ (reference sequence). The CDR3 length is 12 residues. This clone was counted only a few times. The antigen is not known. Germline and junction disagree at one end, which may indicate a read error. PCR was performed using 60 Vbeta and 13 Jbeta primers. Produced via immunoSEQ multiplex PCR; TCRdb's table is partial and in-frame only. The sample yields 90,000 to 110,000 clones, about 80% seen once. The sample comprised PBMCs. The V call is TRBV7-9, the J call TRBJ1-5; 7 bases fit TRBD1. The sequence came from a woman aged 45-65 years in good health and CMV-seropositive. CDR3 protein: CSSSLGQEPQHF. CDR3 nucleotide sequence: TGTTCCAGCAGCCTCGGACAGGAGCCCCAGCATTTT.